This T cell receptor (beta chain) was retrieved from a study of CD8+ T cells in alopecia areata. Study-wide results and limits: For lesional scalp, especially alopecia totalis/universalis, clonality was higher than in normal scalp. Tofacitinib produced a significant decrease in scalp clonality and in expanded CD8+ clones among the top 100.

This clone was observed a handful of times. Its antigen is unidentified. The V end was cut by 0 bases, the J end by 3 bases, with 5 bases between. The germline V gene encodes CDR1 MNHEY and CDR2 SVGAGI. This CDR3 has 13 amino acids. Treatment specified: oral pan-JAK inhibitor, 5-10 mg twice daily. TCR sequencing used cDNA made by reverse transcription of extracted RNA. Data came from immunoSEQ multiplex PCR; TCRdb stores just in-frame clones and leaves some out. The sample lists 150,000 to 200,000 clones, 58% occurring once. This sample comprised CD4+ T cells sorted from blood, obtained between weeks 55 and 70, from a patient treated with tofacitinib. The TCR was taken from a human donor with alopecia areata. The rearrangement uses TRBV6-5 and TRBJ1-2; no clear D gene. This CDR3 reads CASSYSPDYGYTF. The DNA for the CDR3 is TGTGCCAGCAGTTACTCTCCGGACTATGGCTACACCTTC.